This is a list of T cell receptor beta chains from one sample in a study of brain T cells in children with intractable seizures. The repertoire was sequenced with immunoSEQ multiplex PCR; TCRdb's copy has only in-frame clones and lacks some. The sample records 50,000 to 80,000 clones, 90% to 97% being singletons. Sample: peripheral blood, taken at surgery. These receptors were taken from a boy younger than two with focal cortical dysplasia and intractable seizures. Each CDR3 is given with its conserved first and last residue. D genes are given only for firm matches. The listing skips clone size in some rows; elsewhere it reads once, few, many or a size class.

-,TRBJ1-5,TRBV19,TRBD1,CASGDRGLGQPQHF,TGTGCCAGTGGTGACAGGGGGCTGGGTCAGCCCCAGCATTTT
-,TRBJ1-3,TRBV11-2,TRBD1,CASSLGGQLTGNTIYF,TGTGCCAGCAGCTTAGGGGGACAGCTTACTGGAAACACCATATATTTT
-,TRBJ1-1,TRBV20-1,-,CSAGGTEAFF,TGCAGTGCGGGAGGGACTGAAGCTTTCTTT
-,TRBJ2-7,TRBV3-1/TRBV3-2,-,CASSPLEQSYEQYF,TGTGCCAGCAGCCCACTAGAACAATCCTACGAGCAGTACTTC
-,TRBJ1-2,TRBV2,-,CAGRIYEVVDGYTF,TGTGCCGGGCGTATTTATGAGGTAGTAGATGGCTACACCTTC
-,TRBJ2-2,TRBV5-6,-,CASSFGRPNTGELFF,TGTGCCAGCAGCTTCGGCAGACCGAACACCGGGGAGCTGTTTTTT
-,TRBJ2-1,TRBV9,-,CASSVRNEQFF,TGTGCCAGCAGCGTACGGAATGAGCAGTTCTTC
once,TRBJ2-3,TRBV20-1,-,CSASLLGTDTQYF,TGCAGTGCTAGTCTCCTTGGCACAGATACGCAGTATTTT
-,TRBJ2-7,TRBV5-1,TRBD2,CASSFLASGSSYEQYF,TGCGCCAGCAGCTTTCTTGCTAGCGGAAGCTCCTACGAGCAGTACTTC
-,TRBJ2-3,TRBV24-1,-,CATSDWAGGTDTQYF,TGTGCCACCAGTGATTGGGCAGGGGGCACAGATACGCAGTATTTT
-,TRBJ2-7,TRBV2,-,CASSDRLLYEQYF,TGTGCCAGCAGCGACAGGCTTCTCTACGAGCAGTACTTC
-,TRBJ2-2,TRBV29-1,-,CSVVYNANTGELFF,TGCAGCGTTGTATACAACGCGAACACCGGGGAGCTGTTTTTT
-,TRBJ2-7,TRBV5-1,TRBD1,CASSLGTGGFKAYEQYF,TGCGCCAGCAGCTTGGGAACAGGGGGCTTTAAGGCCTACGAGCAGTACTTC
-,TRBJ2-1,TRBV6-5,TRBD2,CASSRLAGASNEQFF,TGTGCCAGCAGCCGACTAGCGGGAGCCTCCAATGAGCAGTTCTTC
-,TRBJ1-3,TRBV5-4,-,CASSLDRSDPSSGNTIYF,TGTGCCAGCAGCTTGGATAGATCCGACCCGAGCTCTGGAAACACCATATATTTT
-,TRBJ2-7,TRBV2,TRBD2,CASSELASGSYEQYF,TGTGCCAGCAGTGAATTGGCTAGCGGCTCCTACGAGCAGTACTTC
-,TRBJ2-7,TRBV6-5,TRBD2,CASSYGAGVYEQYF,TGTGCCAGCAGTTACGGAGCGGGAGTCTACGAGCAGTACTTC